Included here is one T cell receptor beta chain sequence, with context. Its cognate antigen has yet to be identified. Per-nucleotide qualities are absent, and no much larger clonotype sits a single base away. This entry belongs to a study of CD8+CD57+ T cells in acquired aplastic anemia (dated by TCRdb to 2016 to 2019). At the level of the whole study: A mean of about 3.2 ug of DNA, ranging from roughly 0.18 to 30 ug, was extracted from sorted CD4+ and CD8+ cells. Mean read counts for healthy donor samples were about 10 million for CD4+ cells and 11.0 million for CD8+ cells. The full study reports these points: Fewer than 30 CD8+ CDR3 sequences were found in both patients and controls but appeared to be highly expressed in patients and within the immunodominant clones of the patients. CD8+ Simpson's diversity did not differ significantly between patients and healthy controls (P=0.060).

In this study, sorted CD4+ and CD8+ T cells from the blood of healthy subjects and of severe aplastic anemia patients had their TCR repertoires deep-sequenced. Ficoll-Paque density gradient centrifugation was used to isolate peripheral blood mononuclear cells. Before DNA extraction, CD4+ and CD8+ T cells were sorted with FACS or magnetic beads. Its CDR3 holds 16 amino acids, cysteine through phenylalanine. The DNA shown is the 48-base CDR3, in frame from base 1. V is pared back by 3 bases and J by 4 bases, with 15 bases lying between the germline termini. For CDR1 and CDR2, the germline V gene (reference sequence) lists SEHNR and FQNEAQ. TCR beta VDJ combination and CDR3 sequence profiling used genomic DNA as the template. An Illumina HiSeq 2000 was used for TCR repertoire sequencing. The paper's processing steps were these. Repertoires were assessed using TRBV/TRBJ rearrangement plots, CDR3 size and DJ length profiles, and Simpson's diversity index. Whichever DNA sequence was most abundant in the deep sequencing data was defined as the immunodominant clone. CDR3 amino acid sequences were checked for sharing across subjects and were also compared against the VDJdb database and published repertoires. TCRdb reran the public reads through fastp at Q25 and MiXCR, keeping productive beta chains. Identical CDR3 proteins give one entry, which carries the most common genes and DNA. The V and J calls come from TCRdb's annotation, not from the publication. For this sample there are some 200,000 distinct CDR3 sequences; over 60% appear just once. 25% to 30% of the sample is held by the ten biggest clonotypes.

The chain uses TRBV7-9 and TRBJ2-2; a weak D assignment points to TRBD2 (5 bases agree). The TCR sequence derives from a human donor in good health. The sequenced sample was sorted CD4+, CD8+, or CD8+CD57+ T cells (not recorded which) from PBMCs. The nucleotide sequence is TGTGCCAGCAGCTTTCTTAAGATAGCGCCCACCGGGGAGCTGTTTTTT. It translates as CASSFLKIAPTGELFF. The full variable domain, completed from the reference TRBV7-9 and TRBJ2-2 proteins outside the CDR3, reads DTGVSQNPRHKITKRGQNVTFRCDPISEHNRLYWYRQTLGQGPEFLTYFQNEAQLEKSRLLSDRFSAERPKGSFSTLEIQRTEQGDSAMYLCASSFLKIAPTGELFFGEGSRLTVL.